Listed here are 14 T cell receptor beta chains from one sample, sequenced in a study of OX40 agonist ivuxolimab in advanced cancers. The method was immunoSEQ multiplex PCR; TCRdb's version includes in-frame clones alone and lacks a portion of them. The data show around 80,000 clones, with 94% seen just once and roughly 21% held by the top ten. The sample was CD4+ or CD8+ T cells sorted from blood, taken in a trial of the OX40 agonist ivuxolimab. Receptors originate from an adult with an advanced solid tumor such as melanoma, head and neck, liver or kidney cancer.

This clone was counted once. This chain uses TRBV27 with TRBJ2-7; tentatively, D is TRBD1 (6 bases). Trimming pared 8 bases from V and 3 bases from J, leaving 17 bases between. Germline V gives CDR1 MNHEY, CDR2 SMNVEV (reference sequence). The CDR3 consists of 14 residues. CDR3 protein: CASSTRARGYEQYF. The DNA of the CDR3 is TGTGCCAGCTCTACTAGGGCCAGGGGCTACGAGCAGTACTTC.

The chain uses TRBV6-6 and TRBJ2-7, with 8 bases that match TRBD1. The CDR3 length is 15 residues. Germline values: CDR1 MNHNY, CDR2 SVGAGI (reference sequence). The junction had 7 bases not matched to a gene; V was cut back by 5 bases and J by 1 base. The CDR3 region is CASSTWTGPSYEQYF. The CDR3 DNA follows: TGTGCCAGCAGTACCTGGACAGGGCCTTCCTACGAGCAGTACTTC.

The chain employs TRBV4-3 and TRBJ2-1, with D perhaps matching TRBD2 (6 bases). The V gene's germline CDR1 is LGHNA and CDR2 YSLEER. The length of the CDR3 is 17 residues. V was trimmed by 0 bases and J by 2 bases, leaving 14 bases between them. The CDR3 loop is CASSQERDGSAYNEQFF. The CDR3 DNA is TGCGCCAGCAGCCAAGAAAGGGACGGGAGTGCCTACAATGAGCAGTTCTTC.

The rearrangement joins TRBV11-2 to TRBJ2-7, with 8 bases matching TRBD1. The J segment lost 0 bases and the V segment lost 5 bases, leaving 9 bases of the junction unmatched. This CDR3 contains 16 residues. CDR1 and CDR2 from the germline V gene are SGHAT and FQNNGV. CDR3 protein: CASSPGGSLDSYEQYF. The CDR3, as DNA: TGTGCCAGCAGCCCAGGGGGCAGCCTTGACTCCTACGAGCAGTACTTC.

As concerns this clone: The junction shows a germline mismatch at one end, possibly a read error. The chain recombines TRBV4-1 with TRBJ1-1; unclear D gene. Germline V gene data show CDR1 as MGHRA and CDR2 as YSYEKL. The CDR3 runs to 13 residues. CDR3: CASSQDLNTKAFF. The CDR3 DNA follows: TGCGCCAGCAGCCAAGATCTAAACACTAAAGCTTTCTTT.

V is TRBV5-1 and J is TRBJ2-5; 10 bases align to TRBD2. The V segment lost 4 bases and the J segment 4 bases; nucleotides outside the gene matches: 10. This CDR3 spans 16 amino acids. Looked up from germline, CDR1 is SGHRS and CDR2 is YFSETQ. CDR3 protein: CASSPGELAGRETQYF. The DNA for the CDR3 is TGCGCCAGCAGCCCCGGGGAACTAGCGGGAAGAGAGACCCAGTACTTC.

CDR3 bases: TGTGCCAGCAGCTTAGAAACAGGGGGTGGCTACACCTTC. The encoded protein is CASSLETGGGYTF. The rearrangement links TRBV13 to TRBJ1-2; TRBD1 matches at 8 bases. The V gene's germline CDR1 is PRHDT and CDR2 FYEKMQ (reference sequence). The CDR3 has 13 residues. With V trimmed by 1 base and J by 7 bases, 2 bases remained unmatched.

The chain links TRBV5-1 to TRBJ1-6; TRBD1 aligns across 8 bases. Germline trimming cut 0 bases from V and 9 bases from J; bases unmatched to any gene: 14. The CDR3 is 18 amino acids. CDR1 is SGHRS and CDR2 is YFSETQ in the germline V gene. This chain's CDR3 is CASSLGRQDRVMGSPLHF. CDR3 nucleotides: TGCGCCAGCAGCTTGGGAAGACAGGACAGGGTAATGGGTTCACCCCTCCACTTT.

The rearrangement uses TRBV5-6 and TRBJ2-5; TRBD1 matches 10 bases. The end of the DNA aligns better with TRBJ2-7, so the J call may be wrong. Germline V gene lookup returns CDR1 SGHDT and CDR2 YYEEEE. The CDR3 runs to 15 residues. The DNA of the CDR3 is TGTGCCAGCAGCCTACCGGGACAGGGGTGGTACGAGCAGTACTTC. It yields the protein CASSLPGQGWYEQYF.

The chain joins TRBV28 to TRBJ2-4, with 9 bases fitting TRBD1. The CDR3 runs 18 residues. The germline gives CDR1 MDHEN, CDR2 SYDVKM. V was clipped by 6 bases and J by 2 bases; unmatched bases: 14. The CDR3 loop reads CASSWPADRGRSKNIQYF. The CDR3 DNA reads as TGTGCCAGCAGCTGGCCTGCAGACAGGGGGAGATCCAAAAACATTCAGTACTTC.

The V gene is TRBV6-5, the J gene TRBJ2-1, with D hard to call. Per the germline V gene, CDR1 is MNHEY and CDR2 is SVGAGI. V was pared by 2 bases and J by 7 bases, with 9 bases between. The CDR3 has 13 residues. The CDR3 spells CASSYNLGNEQFF. The CDR3 DNA reads TGTGCCAGCAGTTACAATCTGGGTAATGAGCAGTTCTTC.

The chain recombines TRBV7-2 with TRBJ2-2; D possibly corresponds to TRBD1 (5 bases). This CDR3 region has 14 residues. The V gene lost 5 bases and the J gene lost 0 bases, with 7 bases spanning the gap. Germline CDR1 and CDR2: SGHTA and FQGNSA. The CDR3 DNA sequence: TGTGCCAGCAGCCCAGGGCCGAACACCGGGGAGCTGTTTTTT. This sequence encodes CASSPGPNTGELFF.

The rearrangement links TRBV28 to TRBJ1-1; maybe TRBD1 (5 bases). The CDR3 spans 17 residues. V was trimmed by 5 bases and J by 4 bases, leaving 23 bases between them. CDR1 is MDHEN and CDR2 is SYDVKM in the germline V gene. The CDR3 sequence: CASSPLIGTAWSTEAFF. The CDR3 DNA reads as TGTGCCAGCAGTCCCCTGATTGGGACGGCGTGGAGCACTGAAGCTTTCTTT. Combining the CDR3 with reference TRBV28 and TRBJ1-1 gives the whole variable domain DVKVTQSSRYLVKRTGEKVFLECVQDMDHENMFWYRQDPGLGLRLIYFSYDVKMKEKGDIPEGYSVSREKKERFSLILESASTNQTSMYLCASSPLIGTAWSTEAFFGQGTRLTVV.

This chain joins TRBV11-2 and TRBJ2-2; unclear D gene. Trimming took 1 base from V and 6 from J, leaving 6 bases between them. CDR3 size: 13 residues. Germline assignment: CDR1 SGHAT and CDR2 FQNNGV. As DNA, the CDR3 is TGTGCCAGCAGCTTAGGAGTGTCCGGGGAGCTGTTTTTT. Its translation is CASSLGVSGELFF.